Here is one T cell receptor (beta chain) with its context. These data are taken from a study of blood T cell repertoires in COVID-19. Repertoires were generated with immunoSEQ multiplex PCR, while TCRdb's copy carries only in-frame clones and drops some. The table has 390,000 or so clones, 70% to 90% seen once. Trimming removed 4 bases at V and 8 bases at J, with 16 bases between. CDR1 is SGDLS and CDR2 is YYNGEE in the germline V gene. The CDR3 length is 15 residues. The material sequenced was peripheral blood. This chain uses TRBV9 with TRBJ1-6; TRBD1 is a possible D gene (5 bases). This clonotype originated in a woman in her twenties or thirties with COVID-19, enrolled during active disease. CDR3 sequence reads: CASSPRALGDSPLHF. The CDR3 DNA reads TGTGCCAGCAGCCCCCGGGCCTTAGGGGATTCACCCCTCCACTTT.